Below are 24 T cell receptor beta chains sequenced from a single sample in a study of T cell clonotyping in hematopoietic cell transplantation. Noted time point: recipient sample about 28 days before transplant, after cytoreduction. Libraries were prepared by immunoSEQ multiplex PCR; TCRdb keeps only in-frame clonotypes and omits some of them. The sample has approximately 46,000 clones; over 75% are singletons. The sequences come from peripheral blood mononuclear cells, collected before stem cell transplant. Receptor source: a man between 60 and 75 years old with biphenotypic leukemia. Some clones in this sample may be carry-over from other donors' samples.

The V gene is TRBV5-4, the J gene TRBJ2-6, with D uncertain. V was pared by 0 bases and J by 4 bases, with 11 bases between. The CDR3 totals 16 residues. The germline gives CDR1 SGHNT, CDR2 YYREEE (reference sequence). The CDR3 DNA follows: TGTGCCAGCAGCTTGGATTTCGAGTCCGGGGCCAACGTCCTGACTTTC. Amino acid sequence: CASSLDFESGANVLTF.

This clone appeared a single time. V gene TRBV5-6 combines with J gene TRBJ1-1; no clear D gene. The CDR3 consists of 14 residues. Per germline, CDR1 SGHDT and CDR2 YYEEEE. The V gene lost 0 bases and the J gene lost 4 bases, with 10 bases spanning the gap. The DNA of the CDR3 is TGTGCCAGCAGCTTGGTTTCAAGGGCCACTGAAGCTTTCTTT. Translated: CASSLVSRATEAFF.

The V call is TRBV28, the J call TRBJ2-3; D not certain. The V end was cut by 4 bases, the J end by 1 base, with 9 bases between. The CDR3 contains 14 residues. Germline V gives CDR1 MDHEN, CDR2 SYDVKM. Here the CDR3 reads CASSYLSRTDTQYF. The CDR3 coding sequence is TGTGCCAGCAGTTATCTGTCCCGCACAGATACGCAGTATTTT.

The chain uses TRBV6-1 and TRBJ1-1; 8 bases are a match to TRBD1. The CDR3 consists of 14 residues. The germline V gene has CDR1 MNHNS and CDR2 SASEGT. J gave up 4 bases and V 1 base, and 2 bases lay outside the gene matches. CDR3 in amino acids: CASSEDRGATEAFF. In DNA form, the CDR3 reads TGTGCCAGCAGTGAAGACAGGGGGGCCACTGAAGCTTTCTTT.

This clone has only one observation. This chain uses TRBV29-1 with TRBJ1-2, with a weak D call TRBD1 (5 bases). The germline V gene has CDR1 SQVTM and CDR2 ANQGSEA. V was cut by 8 bases and J by 0 bases, with 16 bases left in between. This CDR3 has 14 amino acids. CDR3 sequence (DNA): TGCAGCACCGCCGCCGTGGGGGCTAACTATGGCTACACCTTC. Residues: CSTAAVGANYGYTF.

The V and J genes are TRBV20-1 and TRBJ2-7; D is unclear. V was clipped by 4 bases and J by 3 bases, with 7 bases between them. The CDR3 loop spans 11 amino acids. Germline loops: CDR1 DFQATT, CDR2 SNEGSKA (reference sequence). DNA for the CDR3: TGCAGTGCTACTACACACTACGAGCAGTACTTC. Amino acid sequence: CSATTHYEQYF.

The chain uses TRBV18 and TRBJ2-2, with TRBD2 as a possible D gene (6 bases). The CDR3 length is 15 residues. Trimming left V 5 bases short and J 2 bases short, with 12 bases between. Germline V CDR1 and CDR2: KGHSH, LQKENI. CDR3 amino acids: CASSGRGGNTGELFF. Here the CDR3 DNA reads TGTGCCAGCTCAGGACGGGGAGGAAACACCGGGGAGCTGTTTTTT.

This chain links TRBV23-1 with TRBJ2-2, with D perhaps matching TRBD2 (6 bases). TRBV23-1 is annotated as an ORF whose role is uncertain. The CDR3 has 17 amino acids. Trimming took off 0 bases at V and 1 base at J, with 12 bases between the two ends. CDR3 DNA: TGCGCCAGCAGTCAATCGGGGGTAGCGGAGAACACCGGGGAGCTGTTTTTT. Its translation: CASSQSGVAENTGELFF.

The genes are TRBV10-3 and TRBJ1-5; D is perhaps TRBD1 (5 bases). The V gene lost 6 bases and the J gene lost 7 bases, with 13 bases spanning the gap. The CDR3 sequence is 13 residues long. Germline V gene data show CDR1 as ENHRY and CDR2 as SYGVKD. CDR3 loop: CAIRSGISQPQHF. In DNA form, the CDR3 reads TGTGCCATCAGATCAGGGATAAGCCAGCCCCAGCATTTT.

This clone was counted a few times. The rearrangement links TRBV9 to TRBJ2-1; D is unclear. Per the germline V gene, CDR1 is SGDLS and CDR2 is YYNGEE. Trimming took off 5 bases at V and 0 bases at J, with 12 bases between the two ends. CDR3 length: 15 residues. For the CDR3, the DNA is TGTGCCAGCAGTATAAGTCGTACCTCCTACAATGAGCAGTTCTTC. This encodes CASSISRTSYNEQFF. The full variable domain, its missing parts supplied by reference TRBV9 and TRBJ2-1, is DSGVTQTPKHLITATGQRVTLRCSPRSGDLSVYWYQQSLDQGLQFLIQYYNGEERAKGNILERFSAQQFPDLHSELNLSSLELGDSALYFCASSISRTSYNEQFFGPGTRLTVL.

The CDR3 reads CASRGTGYGYTF. DNA of the CDR3: TGTGCCAGCAGGGGGACAGGGTATGGCTACACCTTC. V and J are TRBV25-1 and TRBJ1-2, with 9 bases matching TRBD1. V dropped 6 bases and J dropped 5; count of bases not matched to a gene: 1. The CDR3 extends over 12 amino acids. Germline CDR1 is MGHDK and CDR2 is SYGVNS.

In this sample, this clone turned up a few times. The chain is built from TRBV6-6 and TRBJ1-5; tentatively, D is TRBD1 (5 bases). The V end lost 0 bases, the J end lost 6 bases, and 6 bases lay between the germline ends. The length of the CDR3 is 13 residues. Germline V lookup: CDR1 MNHNY, CDR2 SVGAGI (reference sequence). CDR3 sequence reads: CASSYSGLQPQHF. CDR3 nucleotides: TGTGCCAGCAGTTACTCGGGGCTTCAGCCCCAGCATTTT.

The V call is TRBV10-3, the J call TRBJ1-2; D unclear. Trimming pared 3 bases from V and 8 bases from J, leaving 16 bases between. The CDR3 has 14 residues. CDR1 ENHRY and CDR2 SYGVKD come from the germline V gene. The CDR3 sequence: CAISEVSPEGGYTF. CDR3 in DNA: TGTGCCATCAGTGAAGTCAGCCCGGAGGGCGGCTACACCTTC.

The J gene is TRBJ1-2, the V gene TRBV28; tentative D call: TRBD1 (5 bases). V shed 5 bases and J shed 3 bases, with 19 bases lying between them. Germline V gene sequence: CDR1 MDHEN, CDR2 SYDVKM. The CDR3 is made up of 16 amino acids. The CDR3 nucleotides read TGTGCCAGCAGTCTCGGGGGTGGCAGGCCTTACTATGGCTACACCTTC. Residues: CASSLGGGRPYYGYTF.

V usage is TRBV11-2 and J usage is TRBJ1-2, with a tentative D call TRBD1 (5 bases). The ends were cut back, 2 bases at V and 4 bases at J, with 14 bases in the middle. CDR1 is SGHAT and CDR2 is FQNNGV in the germline V gene. The CDR3 runs 15 residues. The CDR3 here is CASSLQRDPVYGYTF. The CDR3 DNA follows: TGTGCCAGCAGCTTACAGCGGGACCCAGTCTATGGCTACACCTTC.

This clone was seen more than once but under ten times. This chain links TRBV11-2 with TRBJ2-3; 13 bases fit TRBD2. Germline values: CDR1 SGHAT, CDR2 FQNNGV. J was trimmed by 4 bases and V by 6 bases; bases with no gene match: 4. The CDR3 runs to 15 residues. CDR3: CASSGTSGNADTQYF. As DNA, the CDR3 is TGTGCCAGCAGTGGGACTAGCGGGAACGCAGATACGCAGTATTTT. Full variable domain (remainder filled in from reference TRBV11-2 and TRBJ2-3): EAGVAQSPRYKIIEKRQSVAFWCNPISGHATLYWYQQILGQGPKLLIQFQNNGVVDDSQLPKDRFSAERLKGVDSTLKIQPAKLEDSAVYLCASSGTSGNADTQYFGPGTRLTVL.

This clone occurred once. The chain is built from TRBV30 and TRBJ1-1; D call uncertain. V dropped 4 bases and J dropped 1 base, with 7 bases sitting between them. Germline values: CDR1 GTSNPN, CDR2 SVGIG (reference sequence). The CDR3 consists of 12 residues. The CDR3 region has the DNA TGTGCCTGGATTTCGGGGAACACTGAAGCTTTCTTT. Its protein product is CAWISGNTEAFF.

This rearrangement joins TRBV27 to TRBJ2-7, with 8 bases aligning to TRBD1. The CDR3 runs to 14 residues. The junction had 11 bases not matched to a gene; V was cut back by 7 bases and J by 6 bases. CDR1 and CDR2 (germline): MNHEY, SMNVEV (reference sequence). The CDR3 reads CASTRTGRIGEQYF. CDR3 bases: TGTGCCAGCACCAGGACAGGGAGGATAGGCGAGCAGTACTTC.

V and J are TRBV7-6 and TRBJ2-7, with D hard to call. The germline CDR1 and CDR2 sequences are SGHVS and FNYEAQ. Trimming shortened V by 1 base and J by 4 bases, and 17 bases separated the two germline ends. This CDR3 comprises 16 residues. In DNA, the CDR3 is TGTGCCAGCAGCTTAGAGGTCCGGGTCGACCGGTACGAGCAGTACTTC. Encoded protein: CASSLEVRVDRYEQYF.

This chain uses TRBV7-2 with TRBJ2-7; TRBD2 might be the D (5 bases). V lost 1 base, J lost 6 bases, and 16 bases lay in between. The germline V gene encodes CDR1 SGHTA and CDR2 FQGNSA. CDR3 length: 15 residues. The CDR3 sequence: CASSLDPGSRGEQYF. DNA of the CDR3: TGTGCCAGCAGCTTAGACCCGGGATCCCGGGGCGAGCAGTACTTC.

The chain couples TRBV29-1 to TRBJ1-2; perhaps TRBD1 as D (6 bases). Germline V lookup: CDR1 SQVTM, CDR2 ANQGSEA. This CDR3 is built from 13 residues. Trimming cost V 6 bases and J 8 bases, with 19 bases left between them. The CDR3 loop reads CSVQLTYRGGYTF. In nucleotides, the CDR3 is TGCAGCGTCCAATTGACCTATAGGGGGGGCTACACCTTC.

This rearrangement joins TRBV6-1 to TRBJ2-7, with 7 bases identical to TRBD1. J was trimmed by 3 bases and V by 6 bases; bases with no gene match: 8. This CDR3 has 14 residues. CDR1 and CDR2 (germline): MNHNS, SASEGT. CDR3 DNA sequence: TGTGCCAGCAGCGCCACGGGACAGAGCTACGAGCAGTACTTC. Encoded protein: CASSATGQSYEQYF.

The CDR3, as DNA: TGTGCCAGCACCCTGGACAGGGTTGACACCGGGGAGCTGTTTTTT. This encodes CASTLDRVDTGELFF. This chain links TRBV7-2 with TRBJ2-2, with TRBD1 identical over 8 bases. V was pared by 7 bases and J by 3 bases, with 7 bases of the junction left unmatched. This CDR3 region has 15 residues. From germline, CDR1 is SGHTA and CDR2 FQGNSA.

The chain recombines TRBV28 with TRBJ1-4; D is undetermined. CDR3 length: 12 amino acids. The germline V and J ends were trimmed by 6 bases and 7 bases, with 9 bases remaining between them. Per germline, CDR1 MDHEN and CDR2 SYDVKM. Here the CDR3 reads CASSPGPEKLFF. CDR3 sequence (DNA): TGTGCCAGCAGCCCCGGGCCTGAAAAACTGTTTTTT.